The sequence of this T cell receptor beta chain was determined in a study of CD4 T cells in relation to SARS-CoV-2 and coronaviruses. Study details: PBMCs were cultured with antigen for roughly nine days before TCR beta sequencing. The HLA restriction of the shared crossreactive spike epitopes was mapped.

Profiling relied on immunoSEQ multiplex PCR, and the TCRdb table lists in-frame clones only, not all of them. In the table there are about 18,000 clones, 70% to 85% of which are singletons. Unexposed donor CD4+ T cells date from about 2011-2019, before the COVID-19 pandemic. The cells were cultured for about ten days before CD4+ T cells were isolated. This clone showed up just once. Its antigen remains unidentified. This TCR was sampled from a human donor in good health. The material sequenced was CD4+ T cells from PBMCs, cultured in vitro.

CDR3 in DNA: TGTGCTAGTGGAGGGATCGGACTAGCGGGAGCTGGGGCCAACGTCCTGACTTTC. It codes for CASGGIGLAGAGANVLTF. The V and J genes are TRBV12-5 and TRBJ2-6; 13 bases are a match to TRBD2. Germline lookup yields CDR1 LGHNT and CDR2 FRNRAP. There are 18 residues in the CDR3. Trimming at V came to 6 bases and at J to 2 bases, leaving 7 bases not matched to a gene.